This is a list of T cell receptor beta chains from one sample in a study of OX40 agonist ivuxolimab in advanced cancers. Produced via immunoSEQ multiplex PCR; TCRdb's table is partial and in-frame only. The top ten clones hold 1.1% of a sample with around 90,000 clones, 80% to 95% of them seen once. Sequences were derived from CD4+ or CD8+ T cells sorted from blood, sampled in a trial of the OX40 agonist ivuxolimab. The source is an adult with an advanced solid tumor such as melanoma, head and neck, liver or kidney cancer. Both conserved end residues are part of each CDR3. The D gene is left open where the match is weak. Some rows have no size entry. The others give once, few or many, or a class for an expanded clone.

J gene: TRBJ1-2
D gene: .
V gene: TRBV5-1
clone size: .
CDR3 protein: CASSLGEGADYGYTF
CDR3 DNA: TGCGCCAGCAGCTTAGGGGAAGGGGCTGACTATGGCTACACCTTC

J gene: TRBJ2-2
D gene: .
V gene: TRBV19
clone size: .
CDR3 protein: CASSIGTANTGELFF
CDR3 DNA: TGTGCCAGTAGTATAGGCACAGCGAACACCGGGGAGCTGTTTTTT

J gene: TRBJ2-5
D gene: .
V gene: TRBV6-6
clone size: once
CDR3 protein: CASRPRSNQETQYF
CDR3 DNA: TGTGCCAGCAGGCCTCGGTCGAACCAAGAGACCCAGTACTTC

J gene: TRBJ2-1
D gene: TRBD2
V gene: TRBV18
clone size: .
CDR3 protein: CASSGTSGGNEQFF
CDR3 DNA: TGTGCCAGCTCGGGGACTAGCGGGGGGAATGAGCAGTTCTTC

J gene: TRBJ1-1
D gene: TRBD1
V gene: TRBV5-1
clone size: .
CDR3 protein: CASSLSGTGAVGGTEAFF
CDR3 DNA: TGCGCCAGCAGCTTATCTGGGACAGGGGCCGTAGGGGGCACTGAAGCTTTCTTT

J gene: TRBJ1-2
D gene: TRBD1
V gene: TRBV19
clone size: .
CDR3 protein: CASIESGGNGYTF
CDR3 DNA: TGTGCCAGTATCGAGTCAGGGGGTAATGGCTACACCTTC

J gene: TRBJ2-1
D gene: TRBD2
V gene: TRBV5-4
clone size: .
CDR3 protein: CASSLGGTSGRAAYNEQFF
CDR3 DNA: TGTGCCAGCAGCTTGGGAGGGACTAGCGGGAGGGCTGCCTACAATGAGCAGTTCTTC

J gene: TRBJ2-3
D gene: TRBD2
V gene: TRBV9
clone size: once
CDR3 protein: CASNGGRAEGTDTQYF
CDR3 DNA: TGTGCCAGCAATGGCGGGAGGGCCGAGGGCACAGATACGCAGTATTTT

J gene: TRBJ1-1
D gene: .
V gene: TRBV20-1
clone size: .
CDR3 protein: CSARGGSEAFF
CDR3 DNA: TGCAGTGCTAGAGGGGGCTCTGAAGCTTTCTTT

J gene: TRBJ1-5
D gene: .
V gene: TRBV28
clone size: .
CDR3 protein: CASTSTGSRQPQHF
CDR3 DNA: TGTGCCAGCACTTCCACAGGGTCACGTCAGCCCCAGCATTTT

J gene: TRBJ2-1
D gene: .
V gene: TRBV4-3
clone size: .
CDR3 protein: CASSQHEGPEQFF
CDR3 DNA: TGCGCCAGCAGCCAACATGAGGGACCTGAGCAGTTCTTC

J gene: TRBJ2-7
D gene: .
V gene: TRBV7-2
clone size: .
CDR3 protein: CASSLSSQTTYEQYF
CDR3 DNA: TGTGCCAGCAGCTTAAGTTCACAGACCACCTACGAGCAGTACTTC

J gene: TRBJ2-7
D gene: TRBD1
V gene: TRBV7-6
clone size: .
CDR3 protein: CASSPGQGISYEQYF
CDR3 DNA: TGTGCCAGCAGCCCGGGACAGGGCATCTCCTACGAGCAGTACTTC

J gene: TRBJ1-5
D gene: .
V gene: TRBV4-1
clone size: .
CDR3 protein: CASSQMQEWGPQHF
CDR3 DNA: TGCGCCAGCAGCCAAATGCAGGAGTGGGGGCCCCAGCATTTT

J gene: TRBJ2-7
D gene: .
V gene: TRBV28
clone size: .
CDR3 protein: CASSLLSSYEQYF
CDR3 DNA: TGTGCCAGCAGTTTACTTAGCTCCTACGAGCAGTACTTC

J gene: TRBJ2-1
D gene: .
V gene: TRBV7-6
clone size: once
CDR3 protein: CASSLGRATKRRFF
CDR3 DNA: TGTGCCAGCAGCTTGGGCAGGGCGACGAAACGACGGTTCTTC

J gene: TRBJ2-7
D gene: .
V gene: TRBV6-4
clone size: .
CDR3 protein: CASSRLALWESSYEQYF
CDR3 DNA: TGTGCCAGCAGTCGTCTAGCTCTCTGGGAGAGCTCCTACGAGCAGTACTTC

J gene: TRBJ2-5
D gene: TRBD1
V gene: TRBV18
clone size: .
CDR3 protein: CASSPLPGGIVVETQYF
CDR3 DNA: TGTGCCAGCTCACCCCTGCCAGGGGGCATTGTCGTAGAGACCCAGTACTTC

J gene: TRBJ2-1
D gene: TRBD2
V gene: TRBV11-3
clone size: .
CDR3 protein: CASSLGGSVNNEQFF
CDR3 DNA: TGTGCCAGCAGCTTAGGCGGGAGTGTGAACAATGAGCAGTTCTTC

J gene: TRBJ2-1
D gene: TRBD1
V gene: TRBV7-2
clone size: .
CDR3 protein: CASSSTGQVSYNEQFF
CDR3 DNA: TGTGCCAGCAGCTCAACAGGACAGGTCTCCTACAATGAGCAGTTCTTC

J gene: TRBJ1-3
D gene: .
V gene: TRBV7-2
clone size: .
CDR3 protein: CASSLAGGSGNTIYF
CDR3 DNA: TGTGCCAGCAGCTTAGCTGGGGGCTCTGGAAACACCATATATTTT

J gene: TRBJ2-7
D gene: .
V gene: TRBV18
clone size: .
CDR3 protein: CASSPGTSYEQYF
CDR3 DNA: TGTGCCAGCTCTCCGGGGACAAGCTACGAGCAGTACTTC

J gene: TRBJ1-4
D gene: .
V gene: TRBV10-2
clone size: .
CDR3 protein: CASSYSGGREKLFF
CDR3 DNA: TGCGCCAGCAGCTACTCTGGTGGGCGTGAAAAACTGTTTTTT

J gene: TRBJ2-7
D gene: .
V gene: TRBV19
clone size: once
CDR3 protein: CASSRRGTYEQYF
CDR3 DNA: TGTGCCAGTAGTCGGAGGGGGACCTACGAGCAGTACTTC

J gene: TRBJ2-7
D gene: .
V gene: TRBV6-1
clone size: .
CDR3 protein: CASSRYRVYEQYF
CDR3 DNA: TGTGCCAGCAGCAGATACAGGGTATACGAGCAGTACTTC

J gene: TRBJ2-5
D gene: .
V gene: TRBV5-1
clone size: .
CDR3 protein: CASSLSVSQETQYF
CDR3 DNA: TGCGCCAGCAGCTTGTCAGTCAGCCAAGAGACCCAGTACTTC

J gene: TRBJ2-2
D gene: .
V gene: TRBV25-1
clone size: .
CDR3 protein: CASATGVYGTGELFF
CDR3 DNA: TGTGCCAGCGCAACGGGAGTATATGGCACCGGGGAGCTGTTTTTT

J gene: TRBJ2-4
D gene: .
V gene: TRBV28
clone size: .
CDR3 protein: CASSFQGVQAKNIQYF
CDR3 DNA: TGTGCCAGCAGTTTCCAAGGCGTGCAGGCCAAAAACATTCAGTACTTC

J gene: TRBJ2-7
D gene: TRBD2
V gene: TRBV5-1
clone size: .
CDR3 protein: CASSWIAGGPYEQYF
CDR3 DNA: TGTGCCAGCAGCTGGATAGCGGGAGGGCCCTACGAGCAGTACTTC

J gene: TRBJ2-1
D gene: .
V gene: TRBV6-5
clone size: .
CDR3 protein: CASSYFEMEQFF
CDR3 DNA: TGTGCCAGCAGTTACTTTGAGATGGAGCAGTTCTTC

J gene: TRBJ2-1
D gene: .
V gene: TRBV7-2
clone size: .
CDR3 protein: CASSRASSREQFF
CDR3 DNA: TGTGCCAGCAGCCGAGCTAGCTCTCGTGAGCAGTTCTTC

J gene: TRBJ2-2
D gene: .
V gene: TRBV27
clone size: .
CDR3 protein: CASRGPSSAGELFF
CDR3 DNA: TGTGCCAGCAGGGGTCCTAGCTCAGCCGGGGAGCTGTTTTTT

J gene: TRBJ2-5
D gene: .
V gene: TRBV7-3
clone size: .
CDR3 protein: CASSLGGGETQYF
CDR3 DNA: TGTGCCAGCAGCTTAGGGGGCGGCGAGACCCAGTACTTC

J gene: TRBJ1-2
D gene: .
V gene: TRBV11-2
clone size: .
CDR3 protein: CASSLNRVANYGYTF
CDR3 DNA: TGTGCCAGCAGTCTCAACAGGGTCGCTAACTATGGCTACACCTTC

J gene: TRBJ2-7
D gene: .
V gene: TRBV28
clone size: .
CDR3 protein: CASSSGGPRGEQYF
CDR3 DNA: TGTGCCAGCAGTTCCGGTGGCCCGCGGGGCGAGCAGTACTTC

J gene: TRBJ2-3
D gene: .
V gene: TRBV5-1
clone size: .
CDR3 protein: CASSLGQLADTQYF
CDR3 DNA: TGCGCCAGCAGCTTGGGGCAGTTGGCAGATACGCAGTATTTT

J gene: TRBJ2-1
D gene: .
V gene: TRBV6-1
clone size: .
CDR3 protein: CASSEAVAQFF
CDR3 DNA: TGTGCCAGCAGTGAAGCGGTCGCGCAGTTCTTC

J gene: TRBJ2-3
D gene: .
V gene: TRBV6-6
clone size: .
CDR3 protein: CASSYQGLSTDTQYF
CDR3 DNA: TGTGCCAGCAGTTACCAGGGACTTAGCACAGATACGCAGTATTTT